The 27 T cell receptor beta chains below were found in one sample sequenced in a study of T cell responses to AZD1222 COVID-19 vaccine. Sequencing was performed with immunoSEQ multiplex PCR; in TCRdb, only in-frame clones are kept and a portion is missing. The sample consists of fewer than 150,000 clones, 80% to 90% of them appearing once. The sequences come from peripheral blood, collected 28 days after the second AZD1222 dose. These receptors were taken from an adult who received the AZD1222 COVID-19 vaccine.

This chain joins TRBV19 and TRBJ1-5, with no clear D. CDR3 length equals 16 residues. V was shortened by 3 bases and J by 5 bases, with 17 bases between the two germline ends. Germline V CDR1 and CDR2: LNHDA, SQIVND (reference sequence). The CDR3 region is CASSIGYFLRDQPQHF. CDR3 coding DNA: TGTGCCAGTAGTATCGGGTACTTCCTCCGGGATCAGCCCCAGCATTTT. The full variable domain, with the rest looked up from reference TRBV19 and TRBJ1-5, is DGGITQSPKYLFRKEGQNVTLSCEQNLNHDAMYWYRQDPGQGLRLIYYSQIVNDFQKGDIAEGYSVSREKKESFPLTVTSAQKNPTAFYLCASSIGYFLRDQPQHFGDGTRLSIL.

This clone was detected only once. J is TRBJ2-3 and V is TRBV6-1; perhaps TRBD2 as D (6 bases). CDR1 is MNHNS and CDR2 is SASEGT in the germline V gene. Trimming left V 2 bases short and J 5 bases short, with 11 bases between. The CDR3 has 14 amino acids. The CDR3 coding sequence is TGTGCCAGCAGTGAATTCGGGGGAAAAGATACGCAGTATTTT. Amino acids: CASSEFGGKDTQYF.

This rearrangement joins TRBV19 to TRBJ1-6; unclear D gene. V was pared by 3 bases and J by 7 bases, with 10 bases between. The length of the CDR3 is 14 residues. Germline CDR1 and CDR2: LNHDA and SQIVND (reference sequence). The CDR3 region has the DNA TGTGCCAGTAGTATGGAGGCGGAGAATTCACCCCTCCACTTT. Translation: CASSMEAENSPLHF.

This clone came up a few times. The rearrangement links TRBV6-5 to TRBJ1-6, with D possibly being TRBD1 (6 bases). Germline CDR1 reads MNHEY; CDR2 reads SVGAGI. The CDR3 is 16 residues long. V was cut by 2 bases and J by 0 bases, with 8 bases left in between. The CDR3 coding sequence is TGTGCCAGCAGTTACGACAGGAGCTCCTATAATTCACCCCTCCACTTT. Amino acids: CASSYDRSSYNSPLHF.

This sequence joins TRBV7-2 and TRBJ2-1, with D perhaps matching TRBD2 (5 bases). CDR3 size: 13 residues. Per germline, CDR1 SGHTA and CDR2 FQGNSA. V dropped 0 bases and J dropped 15 bases, with 15 bases sitting between them. The CDR3 DNA reads as TGTGCCAGCAGCTTAGCTCTGGACTCGTCGCGGTTCTTC. This gives the protein CASSLALDSSRFF.

The V call is TRBV6-1, the J call TRBJ1-6; D is unclear. Germline V gene sequence: CDR1 MNHNS, CDR2 SASEGT. The length of the CDR3 is 14 residues. The V and J ends lost 2 bases and 10 bases respectively, with 12 bases between them. The CDR3: CASSESNGLSPLHF. CDR3 bases: TGTGCCAGCAGTGAATCTAATGGGTTGTCACCCCTCCACTTT.

The V and J genes are TRBV7-6 and TRBJ2-7; 8 bases line up with TRBD1. Germline trimming cut 6 bases from V and 6 bases from J; bases unmatched to any gene: 10. The CDR3 covers 14 residues. Germline V gene data show CDR1 as SGHVS and CDR2 as FNYEAQ. CDR3 DNA: TGTGCCAGCAGGCCACAGGGGGGTACGGGCGAGCAGTACTTC. This translates into CASRPQGGTGEQYF. The full variable domain, with the rest looked up from reference TRBV7-6 and TRBJ2-7, is GAGVSQSPRYKVTKRGQDVALRCDPISGHVSLYWYRQALGQGPEFLTYFNYEAQQDKSGLPNDRFSAERPEGSISTLTIQRTEQRDSAMYRCASRPQGGTGEQYFGPGTRLTVT.

The chain has TRBV5-8 and TRBJ2-1, with 9 positions matching TRBD1. J gave up 4 bases and V 4 bases, and 3 bases lay outside the gene matches. Germline V CDR1 and CDR2: SGHTS, YDEGEE. This CDR3 has 14 amino acids. For the CDR3, the DNA is TGTGCCAGCAGCCCCGGGACAGGGTACAATGAGCAGTTCTTC. Amino acids: CASSPGTGYNEQFF.

J is TRBJ2-7 and V is TRBV4-1; no definite D call. The CDR3 has 14 residues. CDR1 MGHRA and CDR2 YSYEKL come from the germline V gene. V was clipped by 3 bases and J by 2 bases, with 11 bases between them. CDR3 region: CASSQIKEAYEQYF. The CDR3 bases are TGCGCCAGCAGCCAGATCAAGGAAGCCTACGAGCAGTACTTC.

The chain recombines TRBV6-1 with TRBJ2-3, with a tentative D call TRBD1 (6 bases). Germline V gene data show CDR1 as MNHNS and CDR2 as SASEGT. CDR3 length: 16 amino acids. V lost 3 bases and J lost 2, with 15 bases in between. CDR3 amino acids: CASSDWTVYTTDTQYF. DNA for the CDR3: TGTGCCAGCAGTGACTGGACAGTCTATACCACAGATACGCAGTATTTT.

This chain links TRBV5-1 with TRBJ2-5; 8 bases align to TRBD2. The ends lost 0 bases at V and 5 bases at J; junction bases unmatched: 9. The CDR3 length is 16 residues. CDR1 SGHRS and CDR2 YFSETQ come from the germline V gene. As DNA, the CDR3 is TGCGCCAGCAGCTTGGATGGTAGCGGGGAGGGGGAGACCCAGTACTTC. Its translation is CASSLDGSGEGETQYF. The variable domain in full, with the rest retrieved from reference TRBV5-1 and TRBJ2-5, is KAGVTQTPRYLIKTRGQQVTLSCSPISGHRSVSWYQQTPGQGLQFLFEYFSETQRNKGNFPGRFSGRQFSNSRSEMNVSTLELGDSALYLCASSLDGSGEGETQYFGPGTRLLVL.

The rearrangement uses TRBV5-5 and TRBJ2-3, with D perhaps TRBD2 (5 bases). Germline CDR1 and CDR2: SGHKS and YYEKEE (reference sequence). The CDR3 consists of 12 residues. Deletions cut 1 base from V and 9 bases from J, with 9 bases between. CDR3 amino acids: CASSLRDETQYF. In nucleotides, the CDR3 is TGTGCCAGCAGCTTGCGGGATGAGACGCAGTATTTT.

In its sample, this clone was seen once. The rearrangement uses TRBV5-4 and TRBJ2-5; D may be TRBD1 (7 bases). The CDR3 consists of 15 residues. Germline V gene data show CDR1 as SGHNT and CDR2 as YYREEE (reference sequence). The germline V and J ends were trimmed by 0 bases and 5 bases, with 14 bases remaining between them. In DNA form, the CDR3 reads TGTGCCAGCAGCTTGGCCGGAGGGGGCTGGGAGACCCAGTACTTC. Protein sequence: CASSLAGGGWETQYF. Using reference TRBV5-4 and TRBJ2-5 for the parts outside the CDR3, the full variable domain is ETGVTQSPTHLIKTRGQQVTLRCSSQSGHNTVSWYQQALGQGPQFIFQYYREEENGRGNFPPRFSGLQFPNYSSELNVNALELDDSALYLCASSLAGGGWETQYFGPGTRLLVL.

V and J are TRBV6-1 and TRBJ1-2; D unclear. The length of the CDR3 is 13 residues. In germline, CDR1 is MNHNS, CDR2 SASEGT. Trimming left V 0 bases short and J 5 bases short, with 7 bases between. The CDR3 region is CASSEAGVYGYTF. The CDR3 bases are TGTGCCAGCAGTGAAGCCGGGGTTTATGGCTACACCTTC.

This chain uses TRBV2 with TRBJ1-1; TRBD1 aligns across 7 bases. Germline V CDR1 and CDR2: SNHLY, FYNNEI. The ends lost 4 bases at V and 7 bases at J; junction bases unmatched: 6. The CDR3 has 13 residues. Here the CDR3 reads CASSGGQALEAFF. The CDR3 region has the DNA TGTGCCAGCAGTGGAGGACAGGCTCTTGAAGCTTTCTTT.

CDR3 amino acids: CASSSWTSISPNEQFF. Written as DNA, the CDR3 is TGTGCCAGCAGCTCGTGGACTAGCATTAGCCCCAATGAGCAGTTCTTC. This rearrangement joins TRBV7-8 to TRBJ2-1, with TRBD2 matching over 8 bases. V dropped 4 bases and J dropped 6; count of bases not matched to a gene: 11. Germline assignment: CDR1 SGHVS and CDR2 FQNEAQ. This CDR3 contains 16 residues.

The sample holds a few counts of this clone. This chain joins TRBV5-4 and TRBJ2-7, with D unresolved. V lost 4 bases and J lost 5, with 7 bases in between. Looked up from germline, CDR1 is SGHNT and CDR2 is YYREEE (reference sequence). CDR3 length: 11 amino acids. CDR3 nucleotide sequence: TGTGCCAGCAGCGTCCGGGACGAGCAGTACTTC. This sequence encodes CASSVRDEQYF. Looking up the rest from reference TRBV5-4 and TRBJ2-7 gives the full variable domain: ETGVTQSPTHLIKTRGQQVTLRCSSQSGHNTVSWYQQALGQGPQFIFQYYREEENGRGNFPPRFSGLQFPNYSSELNVNALELDDSALYLCASSVRDEQYFGPGTRLTVT.

The chain recombines TRBV15 with TRBJ2-7; D might be TRBD2 (5 bases). CDR3 length: 14 residues. V gave up 0 bases and J gave up 5 bases, with 11 bases separating them. Per germline, CDR1 LNHNV and CDR2 YYDKDF (reference sequence). The CDR3 region has the DNA TGTGCCACCAGCAGAGATCTGACCGGGGACGAGCAGTACTTC. Translation: CATSRDLTGDEQYF.

This sequence joins TRBV2 and TRBJ2-5, with a possible D match to TRBD1 (6 bases). Germline-derived CDR1 and CDR2 are SNHLY and FYNNEI. The CDR3 has 12 amino acids. Trimming took off 7 bases at V and 8 bases at J, with 14 bases between the two ends. The CDR3: CASTDRWDTQYF. In nucleotides, the CDR3 is TGTGCCAGCACCGACAGGTGGGATACCCAGTACTTC.

The rearrangement uses TRBV2 and TRBJ1-2; TRBD1 is a possible D gene (6 bases). The germline gives CDR1 SNHLY, CDR2 FYNNEI. V was pared by 4 bases and J by 3 bases, with 12 bases between. The CDR3 is made up of 14 amino acids. The CDR3 nucleotides are TGTGCCAGCAGTGTTGCAGGGGTCGACTATGGCTACACCTTC. As protein: CASSVAGVDYGYTF.

The V call is TRBV7-2, the J call TRBJ2-1; the D is unclear. CDR3 length equals 15 residues. Trimming shortened V by 2 bases and J by 0 bases, and 8 bases separated the two germline ends. Germline CDR1 SGHTA, CDR2 FQGNSA. The CDR3: CASSLSSGSYNEQFF. CDR3 DNA sequence: TGTGCCAGCAGCTTATCTTCAGGCTCCTACAATGAGCAGTTCTTC.

This chain links TRBV19 with TRBJ1-1; D not certain. CDR1 and CDR2 (germline): LNHDA, SQIVND (reference sequence). The CDR3 spans 14 residues. V was trimmed by 7 bases and J by 0 bases, leaving 12 bases between them. The CDR3 sequence is CASMGNRMNTEAFF. The CDR3 DNA is TGTGCCAGTATGGGGAACAGAATGAACACTGAAGCTTTCTTT.

The rearrangement uses TRBV19 and TRBJ1-2; possibly TRBD1 for D (5 bases). The CDR3 sequence is 14 residues long. The V and J ends lost 3 bases and 8 bases respectively, with 16 bases between them. Germline loops: CDR1 LNHDA, CDR2 SQIVND (reference sequence). CDR3 loop: CASSIDSLRGGYTF. In DNA, the CDR3 is TGTGCCAGTAGTATTGATTCACTTCGGGGGGGCTACACCTTC.

This chain connects TRBV19 to TRBJ1-1, with no clear D. This CDR3 comprises 14 residues. The germline CDR1 and CDR2 sequences are LNHDA and SQIVND (reference sequence). V lost 6 bases and J 3 bases, leaving 14 bases between the germline ends. In DNA, the CDR3 is TGTGCCAGTAGAGATGACACCACGGACACTGAAGCTTTCTTT. Its translation: CASRDDTTDTEAFF.

The rearrangement joins TRBV3-1 (or the pseudogene TRBV3-2) to TRBJ1-1; TRBD1 is a possible D gene (5 bases). The CDR3 length is 15 residues. Germline V gene data show CDR1 as LGHDT and CDR2 as YNNKEL (reference sequence). The V and J ends lost 4 bases and 5 bases respectively, with 17 bases between them. CDR3 protein: CASSPRDLGGTEAFF. The CDR3 DNA is TGTGCCAGCAGCCCCCGGGACCTGGGGGGAACTGAAGCTTTCTTT.

The chain combines TRBV18 with TRBJ1-5; no firm D call. Germline V lookup: CDR1 KGHSH, CDR2 LQKENI. The V and J ends lost 3 bases and 0 bases respectively, with 6 bases between them. There are 14 residues in the CDR3. The CDR3: CASSPQISNQPQHF. The CDR3 DNA is TGTGCCAGCTCACCGCAGATTAGCAATCAGCCCCAGCATTTT. Combining the CDR3 with reference TRBV18 and TRBJ1-5 gives the whole variable domain NAGVMQNPRHLVRRRGQEARLRCSPMKGHSHVYWYRQLPEEGLKFMVYLQKENIIDESGMPKERFSAEFPKEGPSILRIQQVVRGDSAAYFCASSPQISNQPQHFGDGTRLSIL.

J is TRBJ2-5 and V is TRBV3-1 (or the pseudogene TRBV3-2); D uncertain. Germline V gene sequence: CDR1 LGHDT, CDR2 YNNKEL (reference sequence). This CDR3 is 15 amino acids long. V was trimmed by 0 bases and J by 6 bases, leaving 14 bases between them. CDR3 in DNA: TGTGCCAGCAGCCAAGATCCGCAGGAGACGAAGACCCAGTACTTC. The encoded protein is CASSQDPQETKTQYF.